This T cell receptor beta chain came from a study of shared clonotypes between healthy human individuals. Notes on the study in general: Inspection by rarefaction showed sorted-subset sequencing to be incomplete despite large depth. Non-shared clonotypes had lower generation probabilities than clonotypes shared by all four sorted-subset donors.

Points on this clone: As yet, its antigen is unknown.

V was trimmed by 6 bases and J by 4 bases, leaving 12 bases between them. In germline, CDR1 is SNHLY, CDR2 FYNNEI. The CDR3 contains 13 residues. Only in-frame clones appear in the TCRdb table, and some are missing; sequencing was by immunoSEQ multiplex PCR. Of over 1.5 million clones in the sample, under 99% were seen once. Sequencing was carried out using naive CD4+ T cells sorted from blood. As to subset: CD45RA+ positively selected. This chain links TRBV2 with TRBJ2-5, with D perhaps matching TRBD1 (5 bases). This clonotype was sampled from a man aged 25-45 years in good health. CDR3 sequence (DNA): TGTGCCAGCAGATTGACAGTGTCAGAGACCCAGTACTTC. This codes for CASRLTVSETQYF.